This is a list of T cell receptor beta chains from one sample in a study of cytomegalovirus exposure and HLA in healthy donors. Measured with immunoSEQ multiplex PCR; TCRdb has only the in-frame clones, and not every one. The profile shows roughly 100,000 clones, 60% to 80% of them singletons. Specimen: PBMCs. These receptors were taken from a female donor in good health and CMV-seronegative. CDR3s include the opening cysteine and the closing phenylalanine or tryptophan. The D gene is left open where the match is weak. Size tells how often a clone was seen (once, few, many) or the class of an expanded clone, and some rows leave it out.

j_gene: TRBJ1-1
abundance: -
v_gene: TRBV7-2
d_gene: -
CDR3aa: CASSWTTVNTEAFF
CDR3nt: TGTGCCAGCAGCTGGACGACAGTGAACACTGAAGCTTTCTTT

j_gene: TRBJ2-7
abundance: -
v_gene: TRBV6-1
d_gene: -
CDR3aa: CASSPNWEQYF
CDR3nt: TGTGCCAGCAGCCCTAACTGGGAGCAGTACTTC

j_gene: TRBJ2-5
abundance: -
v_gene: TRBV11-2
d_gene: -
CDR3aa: CASSRGGFGETQYF
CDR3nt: TGTGCCAGCAGCCGTGGGGGCTTCGGGGAGACCCAGTACTTC

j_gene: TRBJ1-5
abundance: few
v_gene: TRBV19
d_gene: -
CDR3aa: CASSKGGVSNQPQHF
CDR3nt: TGTGCCAGTAGTAAGGGCGGGGTTAGCAATCAGCCCCAGCATTTT

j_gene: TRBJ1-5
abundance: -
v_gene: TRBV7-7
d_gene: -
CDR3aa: CASSSGAGQPQHF
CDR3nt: TGTGCTAGCAGCTCAGGCGCCGGCCAGCCCCAGCATTTT

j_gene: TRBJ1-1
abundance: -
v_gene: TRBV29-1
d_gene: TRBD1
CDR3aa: CSVQQGGAEAFF
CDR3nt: TGCAGCGTGCAACAGGGGGGGGCTGAAGCTTTCTTT

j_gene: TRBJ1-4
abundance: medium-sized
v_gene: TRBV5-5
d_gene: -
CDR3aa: CASSFLGTAGEKLFF
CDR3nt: TGTGCCAGCAGCTTCCTAGGGACGGCGGGGGAAAAACTGTTTTTT

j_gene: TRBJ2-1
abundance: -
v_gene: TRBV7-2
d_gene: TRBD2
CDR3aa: CASSTLAGPGNEQFF
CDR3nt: TGTGCCAGCAGTACCCTAGCGGGACCAGGCAATGAGCAGTTCTTC

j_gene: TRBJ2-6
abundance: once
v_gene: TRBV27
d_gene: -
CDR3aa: CASSSTGANVLTF
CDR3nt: TGTGCCAGCAGTTCAACTGGGGCCAACGTCCTGACTTTC

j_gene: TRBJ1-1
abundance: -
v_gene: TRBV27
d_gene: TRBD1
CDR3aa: CASAQGVKFAEAFF
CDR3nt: TGTGCCAGCGCCCAGGGGGTTAAATTTGCTGAAGCTTTCTTT

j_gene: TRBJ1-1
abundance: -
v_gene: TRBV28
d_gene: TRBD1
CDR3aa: CASSHGIGPPGTGDSMNTEAFF
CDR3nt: TGTGCCAGCAGTCATGGGATCGGGCCCCCAGGGACAGGGGATAGCATGAACACTGAAGCTTTCTTT

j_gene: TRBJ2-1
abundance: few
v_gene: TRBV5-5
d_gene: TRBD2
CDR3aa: CASSLMASGRTEQFF
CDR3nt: TGTGCCAGCAGCTTGATGGCTAGCGGGAGGACTGAGCAGTTCTTC

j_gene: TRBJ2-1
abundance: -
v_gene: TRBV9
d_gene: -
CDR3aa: CASSVGPSYNEQFF
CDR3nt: TGTGCCAGCAGCGTCGGTCCTTCCTACAATGAGCAGTTCTTC

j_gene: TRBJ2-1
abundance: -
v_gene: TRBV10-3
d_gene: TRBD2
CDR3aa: CAISDPGLAGVEEYNEQFF
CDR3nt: TGTGCCATCAGTGATCCGGGACTAGCGGGAGTCGAGGAATACAATGAGCAGTTCTTC

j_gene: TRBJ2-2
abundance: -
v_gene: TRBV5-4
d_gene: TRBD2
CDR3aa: CASSLGGLAGGGGELFF
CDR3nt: TGTGCCAGCAGCTTGGGAGGACTAGCTGGTGGTGGCGGGGAGCTGTTTTTT

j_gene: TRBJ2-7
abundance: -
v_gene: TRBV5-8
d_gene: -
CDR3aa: CASSYKQYF
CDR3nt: TGTGCCAGCAGCTACAAGCAGTACTTC

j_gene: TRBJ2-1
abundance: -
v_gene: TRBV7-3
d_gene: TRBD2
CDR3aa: CASSKGSGRASYNEQFF
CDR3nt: TGTGCCAGCAGCAAAGGTAGCGGGAGGGCCTCCTACAATGAGCAGTTCTTC

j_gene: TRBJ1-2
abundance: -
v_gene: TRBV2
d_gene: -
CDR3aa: CASWGDKQEANYGYTF
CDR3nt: TGTGCCAGCTGGGGGGATAAGCAGGAAGCTAACTATGGCTACACCTTC

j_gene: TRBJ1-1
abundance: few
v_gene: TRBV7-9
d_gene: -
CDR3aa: CASSLTVEAFF
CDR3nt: TGTGCCAGCAGCTTAACGGTTGAAGCTTTCTTT

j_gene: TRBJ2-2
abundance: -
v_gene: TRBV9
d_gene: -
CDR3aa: CASSVGRGSGELFF
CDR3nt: TGTGCCAGCAGCGTAGGAAGGGGTTCCGGGGAGCTGTTTTTT

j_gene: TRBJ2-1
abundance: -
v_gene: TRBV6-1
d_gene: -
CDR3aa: CASSERLTLYNEQFF
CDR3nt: TGTGCCAGCAGTGAAAGATTGACTCTTTACAATGAGCAGTTCTTC

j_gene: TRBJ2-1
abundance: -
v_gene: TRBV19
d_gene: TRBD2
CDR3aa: CASTPGLAENNEQFF
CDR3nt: TGTGCCAGTACCCCGGGACTAGCGGAGAACAATGAGCAGTTCTTC

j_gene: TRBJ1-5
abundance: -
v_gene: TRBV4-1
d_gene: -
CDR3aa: CASSQDPGGQNQPQHF
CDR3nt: TGCGCCAGCAGCCAAGACCCTGGAGGGCAAAATCAGCCCCAGCATTTT

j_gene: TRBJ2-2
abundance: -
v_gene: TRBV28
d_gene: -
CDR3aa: CASSLLAGELFF
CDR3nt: TGTGCCAGCAGTTTACTTGCCGGGGAGCTGTTTTTT

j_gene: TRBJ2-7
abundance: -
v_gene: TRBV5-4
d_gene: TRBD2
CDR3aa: CASSLRREASYEQYF
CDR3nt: TGTGCCAGCAGCTTGCGGCGGGAGGCAAGCTACGAGCAGTACTTC

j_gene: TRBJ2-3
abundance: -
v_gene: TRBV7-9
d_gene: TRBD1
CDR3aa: CASSPWTGGAGDTQYF
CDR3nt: TGTGCCAGCAGCCCTTGGACAGGGGGCGCGGGAGATACGCAGTATTTT

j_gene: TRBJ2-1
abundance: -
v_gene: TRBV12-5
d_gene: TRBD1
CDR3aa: CASGADRGNEQFF
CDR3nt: TGTGCTAGTGGTGCCGACAGGGGAAATGAGCAGTTCTTC

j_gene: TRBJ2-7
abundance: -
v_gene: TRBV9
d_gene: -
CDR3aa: CASSVALFGEQYF
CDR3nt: TGTGCCAGCAGCGTAGCCCTTTTCGGGGAGCAGTACTTC

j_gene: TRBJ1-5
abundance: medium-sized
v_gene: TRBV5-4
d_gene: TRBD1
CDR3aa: CASSLDRGVNQPQHF
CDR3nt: TGTGCCAGCAGCTTGGACAGGGGGGTAAATCAGCCCCAGCATTTT

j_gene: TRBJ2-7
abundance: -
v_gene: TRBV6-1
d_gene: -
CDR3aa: CASSDYGGSYEQYF
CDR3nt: TGTGCCAGCAGTGATTATGGCGGCTCCTACGAGCAGTACTTC

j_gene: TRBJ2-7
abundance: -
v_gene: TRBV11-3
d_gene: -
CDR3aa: CASARVNEQYF
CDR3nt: TGTGCCAGCGCCCGGGTAAACGAGCAGTACTTC

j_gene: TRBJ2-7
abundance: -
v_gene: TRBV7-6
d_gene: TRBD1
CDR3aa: CASSLAQGAHEQYF
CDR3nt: TGTGCCAGCAGCTTAGCACAGGGGGCCCACGAGCAGTACTTC

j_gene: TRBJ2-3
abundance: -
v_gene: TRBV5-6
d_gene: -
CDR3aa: CASSLRTHTFTDTQYF
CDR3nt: TGTGCCAGCAGCCTGCGGACTCATACTTTCACAGATACGCAGTATTTT

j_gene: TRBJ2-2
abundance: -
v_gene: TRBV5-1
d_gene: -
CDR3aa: CASSRGGQATGELFF
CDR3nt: TGCGCCAGCAGCAGGGGCGGACAAGCCACCGGGGAGCTGTTTTTT

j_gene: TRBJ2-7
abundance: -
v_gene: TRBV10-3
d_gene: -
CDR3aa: CAISESLTGNSSYEQYF
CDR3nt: TGTGCCATCAGTGAGTCGCTTACAGGGAATTCCTCCTACGAGCAGTACTTC

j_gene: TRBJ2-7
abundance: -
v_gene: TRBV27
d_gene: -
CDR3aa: CASRPLASSSYEQYF
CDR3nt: TGTGCCAGCAGACCTCTAGCGAGTAGCTCCTACGAGCAGTACTTC

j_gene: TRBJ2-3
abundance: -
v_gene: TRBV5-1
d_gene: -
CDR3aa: CASSPDWTYRTDTQYF
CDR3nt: TGCGCCAGCAGCCCCGATTGGACTTATCGCACAGATACGCAGTATTTT

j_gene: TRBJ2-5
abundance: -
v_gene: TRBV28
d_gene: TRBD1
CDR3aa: CASGTGGQETQYF
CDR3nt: TGTGCCAGCGGGACAGGGGGTCAAGAGACCCAGTACTTC

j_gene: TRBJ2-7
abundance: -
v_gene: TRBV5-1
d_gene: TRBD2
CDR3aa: CASRRASGSSYEQYF
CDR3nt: TGCGCCAGCCGGCGGGCTAGCGGATCCTCCTACGAGCAGTACTTC

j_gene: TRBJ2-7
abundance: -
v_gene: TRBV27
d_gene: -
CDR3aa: CASSLGRAYEQYF
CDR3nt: TGTGCCAGCAGTTTAGGCAGGGCCTACGAGCAGTACTTC

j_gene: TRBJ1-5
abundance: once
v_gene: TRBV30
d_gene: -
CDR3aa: CAWTSSTQGKAQHF
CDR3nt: TGTGCCTGGACTTCATCGACTCAGGGGAAGGCCCAGCATTTT

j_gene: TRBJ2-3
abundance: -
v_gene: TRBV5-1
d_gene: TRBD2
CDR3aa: CASSLGLAGDADTQYF
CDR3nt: TGCGCCAGCAGCCTGGGACTAGCGGGGGATGCGGATACGCAGTATTTT

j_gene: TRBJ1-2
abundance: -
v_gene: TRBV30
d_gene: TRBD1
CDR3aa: CAWSVRDQGTVNTF
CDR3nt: TGTGCCTGGAGTGTACGGGACCAGGGGACAGTTAACACCTTC

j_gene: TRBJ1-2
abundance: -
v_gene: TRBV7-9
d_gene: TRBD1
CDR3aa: CASSPHTDRAGYGYTF
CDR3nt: TGTGCCAGCAGTCCTCATACGGACAGGGCCGGCTATGGCTACACCTTC

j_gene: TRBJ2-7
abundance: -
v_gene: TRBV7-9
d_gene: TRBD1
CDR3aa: CASSSTGSTYEQYF
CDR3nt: TGTGCCAGCAGCTCGACAGGGTCTACCTACGAGCAGTACTTC

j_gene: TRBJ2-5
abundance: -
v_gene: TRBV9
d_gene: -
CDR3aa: CASSPGGGEGRETQYF
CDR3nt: TGTGCCAGCAGCCCTGGAGGGGGGGAGGGCCGGGAGACCCAGTACTTC

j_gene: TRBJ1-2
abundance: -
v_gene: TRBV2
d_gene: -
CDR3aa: CASTTTRGGNYGYTF
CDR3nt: TGTGCCAGCACCACGACTAGGGGGGGGAACTATGGCTACACCTTC

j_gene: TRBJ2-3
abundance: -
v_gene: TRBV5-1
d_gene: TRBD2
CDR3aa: CASRRGGRTGTDTQYF
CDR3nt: TGCGCCAGCAGGAGAGGCGGGAGGACGGGAACAGATACGCAGTATTTT

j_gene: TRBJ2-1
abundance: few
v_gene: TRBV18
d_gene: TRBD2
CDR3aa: CASSPGTSGTGFIF
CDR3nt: TGTGCCAGCTCACCGGGGACTAGCGGGACAGGGTTTATCTTC

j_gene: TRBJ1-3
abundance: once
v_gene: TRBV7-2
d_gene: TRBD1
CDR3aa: CASSPQGATGNTIYF
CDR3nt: TGTGCCAGCAGCCCACAGGGGGCAACCGGAAACACCATATATTTT

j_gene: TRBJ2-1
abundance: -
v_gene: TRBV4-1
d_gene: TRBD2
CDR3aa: CASSLRLAGGPNEQFF
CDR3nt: TGCGCCAGCAGCCTAAGACTAGCGGGAGGGCCCAATGAGCAGTTCTTC

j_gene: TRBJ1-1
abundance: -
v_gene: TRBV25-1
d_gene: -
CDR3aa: CASSESPQFEAFF
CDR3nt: TGTGCCAGCAGTGAATCGCCCCAGTTTGAAGCTTTCTTT

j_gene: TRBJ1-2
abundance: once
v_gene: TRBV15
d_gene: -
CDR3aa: CATSRGAGLPDGYTF
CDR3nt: TGTGCCACCAGCAGAGGGGCAGGGTTACCTGATGGCTACACCTTC

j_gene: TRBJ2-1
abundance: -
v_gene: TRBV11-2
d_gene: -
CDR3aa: CASSFMEGLNEQFF
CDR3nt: TGTGCCAGCAGCTTTATGGAGGGCCTCAATGAGCAGTTCTTC

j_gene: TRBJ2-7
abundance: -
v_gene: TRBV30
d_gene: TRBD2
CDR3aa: CAWSGGNSYEQYF
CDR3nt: TGTGCCTGGTCGGGGGGGAACTCCTACGAGCAGTACTTC